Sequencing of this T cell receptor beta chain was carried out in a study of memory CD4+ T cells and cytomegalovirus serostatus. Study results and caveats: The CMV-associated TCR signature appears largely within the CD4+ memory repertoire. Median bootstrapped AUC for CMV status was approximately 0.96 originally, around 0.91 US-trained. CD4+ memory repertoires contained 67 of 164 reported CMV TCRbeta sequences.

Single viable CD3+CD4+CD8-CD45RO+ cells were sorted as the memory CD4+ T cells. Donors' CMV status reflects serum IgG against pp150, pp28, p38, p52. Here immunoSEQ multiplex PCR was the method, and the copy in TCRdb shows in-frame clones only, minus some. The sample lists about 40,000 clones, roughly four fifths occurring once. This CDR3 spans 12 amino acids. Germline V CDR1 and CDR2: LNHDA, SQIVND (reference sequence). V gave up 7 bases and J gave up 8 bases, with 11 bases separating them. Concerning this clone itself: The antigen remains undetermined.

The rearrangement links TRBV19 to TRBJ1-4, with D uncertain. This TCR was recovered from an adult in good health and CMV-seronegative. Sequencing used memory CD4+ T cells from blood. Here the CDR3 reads CASTRQDEKLFF. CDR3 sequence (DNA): TGTGCCAGTACTAGGCAAGACGAAAAACTGTTTTTT. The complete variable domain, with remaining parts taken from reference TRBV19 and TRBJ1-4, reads DGGITQSPKYLFRKEGQNVTLSCEQNLNHDAMYWYRQDPGQGLRLIYYSQIVNDFQKGDIAEGYSVSREKKESFPLTVTSAQKNPTAFYLCASTRQDEKLFFGSGTQLSVL.